Each of the 15 T cell receptor beta chains below was sequenced from the same sample in a study of blood T cell repertoires in COVID-19. Data came from immunoSEQ multiplex PCR; TCRdb stores just in-frame clones and leaves some out. The data hold 57,000 or so clones, with under 85% observed a single time. The sequencing sample was made of peripheral blood. The receptors were gathered from a woman of 80 years or more with active or convalescent COVID-19.

The chain carries TRBV29-1 and TRBJ2-7, with D tentatively TRBD2 (6 bases). The germline V and J ends were trimmed by 0 bases and 1 base, with 10 bases remaining between them. This CDR3 has 14 amino acids. The germline CDR1 and CDR2 sequences are SQVTM and ANQGSEA. DNA for the CDR3: TGCAGCGTTGAAGATCCGGGGGTTTCCTACGAGCAGTACTTC. It yields the protein CSVEDPGVSYEQYF.

The chain is built from TRBV6-5 and TRBJ2-5, with 7 bases that match TRBD1. The V gene end was trimmed by 7 bases and the J gene end by 0 bases; junction bases not matched to a gene: 5. The CDR3 extends over 14 amino acids. The germline V gene has CDR1 MNHEY and CDR2 SVGAGI. The CDR3 region is CASIKGQNQETQYF. Written as DNA, the CDR3 is TGTGCCAGCATCAAGGGACAGAACCAAGAGACCCAGTACTTC.

The rearrangement links TRBV2 to TRBJ1-1; the match to TRBD1 covers 10 bases. The CDR3 loop spans 16 amino acids. CDR1 and CDR2 (germline): SNHLY, FYNNEI. V dropped 5 bases and J dropped 1; count of bases not matched to a gene: 7. CDR3 protein: CASSRDRGRSNTEAFF. The CDR3 bases are TGTGCCAGCAGTCGGGACAGGGGTAGATCGAACACTGAAGCTTTCTTT.

This clone was found once. The chain is built from TRBV5-1 and TRBJ1-5; 10 bases are a match to TRBD1. The CDR3 spans 16 residues. The V segment lost 2 bases and the J segment 6 bases; nucleotides outside the gene matches: 8. The germline V gene has CDR1 SGHRS and CDR2 YFSETQ. CDR3: CASSLTGTGVGQPQHF. In nucleotides, the CDR3 is TGCGCCAGCAGCTTAACCGGGACAGGGGTTGGTCAGCCCCAGCATTTT.

This chain connects TRBV5-1 to TRBJ1-1; tentative D call: TRBD1 (6 bases). Germline-derived CDR1 and CDR2 are SGHRS and YFSETQ. The CDR3 loop spans 13 amino acids. V shed 3 bases and J shed 6 bases, with 12 bases lying between them. The CDR3 region has the DNA TGCGCCAGCAGCTCCGGGTCAGGGGCTGAAGCTTTCTTT. It specifies CASSSGSGAEAFF. Full variable domain (remainder filled in from reference TRBV5-1 and TRBJ1-1): KAGVTQTPRYLIKTRGQQVTLSCSPISGHRSVSWYQQTPGQGLQFLFEYFSETQRNKGNFPGRFSGRQFSNSRSEMNVSTLELGDSALYLCASSSGSGAEAFFGQGTRLTVV.

This chain connects TRBV3-1 (or the pseudogene TRBV3-2) to TRBJ2-2; 9 bases map to TRBD1. Per the germline V gene, CDR1 is LGHDT and CDR2 is YNNKEL (reference sequence). This CDR3 contains 16 residues. V lost 2 bases, J lost 4 bases, and 5 bases stayed unmatched. The CDR3 DNA follows: TGTGCCAGCAGCCAATTAACAGGGGGCGCCACCGGGGAGCTGTTTTTT. Encoded protein: CASSQLTGGATGELFF.

The chain uses TRBV5-1 and TRBJ2-7; 8 bases agree with TRBD2. Germline trimming cut 4 bases from V and 6 bases from J; bases unmatched to any gene: 9. CDR1 and CDR2 (germline): SGHRS, YFSETQ. CDR3 size: 14 residues. The CDR3 DNA follows: TGCGCCAGCAGCACAACAGCGGGGGCCAGCGAGCAGTACTTC. It codes for CASSTTAGASEQYF.

The CDR3 here is CASSFGRGGGDTQYF. In DNA, the CDR3 is TGTGCCAGCAGTTTTGGTCGAGGGGGCGGAGATACGCAGTATTTT. The chain uses TRBV27 and TRBJ2-3; the match to TRBD1 covers 7 bases. In germline, CDR1 is MNHEY, CDR2 SMNVEV (reference sequence). V dropped 3 bases and J dropped 5; count of bases not matched to a gene: 8. The CDR3 totals 15 residues.

The chain is built from TRBV18 and TRBJ1-5; weak D call: TRBD1 (6 bases). This CDR3 is 13 amino acids long. Trimming removed 4 bases at V and 5 bases at J, with 9 bases between. Germline-derived CDR1 and CDR2 are KGHSH and LQKENI. The CDR3 spells CASSLAGDQPQHF. The DNA for the CDR3 is TGTGCCAGCTCACTCGCAGGGGATCAGCCCCAGCATTTT.

DNA of the CDR3: TGTGCCAGCACCTTTGACGGGAATCAGCCCCAGCATTTT. The encoded protein is CASTFDGNQPQHF. V is TRBV6-5 and J is TRBJ1-5; D not resolved. V was cut by 7 bases and J by 4 bases, with 11 bases left in between. The germline gives CDR1 MNHEY, CDR2 SVGAGI. The CDR3 contains 13 residues.

In this sample, this clone turned up once. This chain uses TRBV29-1 with TRBJ1-4; 9 nucleotides agree with TRBD1. CDR1 and CDR2 (germline): SQVTM, ANQGSEA. V dropped 6 bases and J dropped 5; count of bases not matched to a gene: 10. CDR3 length: 15 amino acids. The CDR3 sequence: CSVLKSGTGNEKLFF. The CDR3 nucleotides read TGCAGCGTGCTAAAATCCGGGACAGGGAATGAAAAACTGTTTTTT.

V gene TRBV19 combines with J gene TRBJ1-3; TRBD1 might be the D (6 bases). V lost 4 bases, J lost 2 bases, and 9 bases lay in between. Germline V gives CDR1 LNHDA, CDR2 SQIVND (reference sequence). This CDR3 is built from 14 residues. The CDR3 coding sequence is TGTGCCAGTAGTAGAGGGGACACTGGAAACACCATATATTTT. Its translation is CASSRGDTGNTIYF.

This rearrangement joins TRBV6-1 to TRBJ1-2, with D maybe TRBD1 (5 bases). V gave up 6 bases and J gave up 0 bases, with 14 bases separating them. The CDR3 has 15 amino acids. Germline CDR1 and CDR2: MNHNS and SASEGT. For the CDR3, the DNA is TGTGCCAGCAGCCGCGGAGAGACAGCTAACTATGGCTACACCTTC. Protein: CASSRGETANYGYTF.

This clone was seen once. The rearrangement links TRBV5-1 to TRBJ1-1, with D tentatively TRBD1 (5 bases). Germline CDR1 is SGHRS and CDR2 is YFSETQ. CDR3 size: 18 residues. Trimming left V 0 bases short and J 0 bases short, with 18 bases between. The CDR3 spells CASSLAMRGGSLNTEAFF. The CDR3 bases are TGCGCCAGCAGCTTGGCCATGAGGGGAGGCAGTTTGAACACTGAAGCTTTCTTT.

The chain joins TRBV6-5 to TRBJ2-3; TRBD2 aligns across 13 bases. Trimming took 2 bases from V and 5 from J; bases not matched to a gene: 4. CDR1 and CDR2 from the germline V gene are MNHEY and SVGAGI. This CDR3 region has 16 residues. The chain's CDR3 is CASSYGTSGEVDTQYF. In DNA, the CDR3 is TGTGCCAGCAGTTACGGGACTAGCGGGGAGGTAGATACGCAGTATTTT.